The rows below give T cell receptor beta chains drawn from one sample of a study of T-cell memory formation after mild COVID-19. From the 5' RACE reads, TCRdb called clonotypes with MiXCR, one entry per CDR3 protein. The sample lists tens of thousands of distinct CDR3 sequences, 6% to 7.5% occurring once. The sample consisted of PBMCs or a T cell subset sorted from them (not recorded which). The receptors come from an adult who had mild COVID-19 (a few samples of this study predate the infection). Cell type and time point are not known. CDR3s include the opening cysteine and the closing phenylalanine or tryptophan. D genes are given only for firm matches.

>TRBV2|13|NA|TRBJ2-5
CASSSGIQETQYF
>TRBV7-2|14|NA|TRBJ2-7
CASSLRQVLREQYF
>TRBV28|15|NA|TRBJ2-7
CASSSPGQGFYEQYF
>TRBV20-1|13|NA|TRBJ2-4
CSARVTGERVQYF
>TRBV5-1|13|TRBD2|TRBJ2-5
CASQRGSQETQYF
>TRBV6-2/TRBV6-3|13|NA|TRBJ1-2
CASSKTDLYGYTF
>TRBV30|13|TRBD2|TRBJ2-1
CAWSGGLYNEQFF
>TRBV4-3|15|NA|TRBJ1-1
CASSQDYVGRTEAFF
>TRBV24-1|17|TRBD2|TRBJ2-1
CATSDSRGLADLNEQFF
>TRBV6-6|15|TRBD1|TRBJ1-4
CASSSRGQGSEKLFF
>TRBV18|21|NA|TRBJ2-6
CASSPQTTTRGRLSGANVLTF
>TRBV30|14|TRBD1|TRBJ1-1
CAWSVLRDRDKAFF
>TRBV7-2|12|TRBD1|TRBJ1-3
CASSLDRGTIYF
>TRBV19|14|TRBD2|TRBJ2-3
CASTLAGILDTQYF
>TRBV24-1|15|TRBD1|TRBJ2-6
CATSDRAPGANVLTF
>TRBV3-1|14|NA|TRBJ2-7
CASSQGTVRDEQYF
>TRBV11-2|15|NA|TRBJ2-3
CASSLDPRGTDTQYF
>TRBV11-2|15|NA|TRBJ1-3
CASSQGGSSRFTIYF
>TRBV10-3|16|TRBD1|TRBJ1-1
CAISGDQGARSTEAFF
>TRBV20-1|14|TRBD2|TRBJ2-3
CSAIQAGPTDTQYF
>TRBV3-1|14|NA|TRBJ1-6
CASSLTDSRSPLHF
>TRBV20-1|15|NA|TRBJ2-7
CSARDRQGSSDEQYF
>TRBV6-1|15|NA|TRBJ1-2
CASSEVGYVVYGYTF
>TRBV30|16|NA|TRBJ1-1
CAWSKGRRNTNTEAFF
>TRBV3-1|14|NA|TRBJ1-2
CASSLEDPRYGYTF
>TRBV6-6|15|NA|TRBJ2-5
CASSYLRGNRETQYF
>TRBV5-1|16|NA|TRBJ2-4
CASSPSVRGAKNIQYF
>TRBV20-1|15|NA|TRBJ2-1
CSARPPRGSYNEQFF
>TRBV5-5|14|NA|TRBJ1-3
CASSFGNSGNTIYF
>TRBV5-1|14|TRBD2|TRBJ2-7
CASSSGTPSGEQYF
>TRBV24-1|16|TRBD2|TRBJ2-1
CATSDLRGGSYNEQFF
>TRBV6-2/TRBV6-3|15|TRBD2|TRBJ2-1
CASSSGTSGSNEQFF
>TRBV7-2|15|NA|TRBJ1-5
CASTPQGLGDQPQHF
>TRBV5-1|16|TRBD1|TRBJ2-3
CASSVPRQGLTDTQYF
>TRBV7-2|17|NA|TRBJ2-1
CASSLGLALSSYNEQFF
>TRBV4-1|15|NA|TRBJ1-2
CASSQVSASNYGYTF
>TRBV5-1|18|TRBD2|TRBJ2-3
CASSLGLAGVYSTDTQYF
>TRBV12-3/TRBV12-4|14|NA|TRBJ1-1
CASSSKSGNTEAFF
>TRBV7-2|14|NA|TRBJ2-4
CASSLAREQNIQYF